Each of the 21 T cell receptor beta chains below was sequenced from the same sample in a study of control samples from healthy donors and cancer patients. Only in-frame clones appear in the TCRdb table, and some are missing; sequencing was by immunoSEQ multiplex PCR. The sample lists about 89,000 clones, about 85% occurring once. Specimen: blood. The origin of the receptors is a woman aged 40 to 55 in good health.

This chain uses TRBV29-1 with TRBJ1-1; 10 nucleotides agree with TRBD1. With V trimmed by 7 bases and J by 1 base, 3 bases remained unmatched. The germline V gene encodes CDR1 SQVTM and CDR2 ANQGSEA. This CDR3 has 13 amino acids. The CDR3 DNA reads as TGCAGCGGGCGGGACAGGGGGAACACTGAAGCTTTCTTT. Amino acids: CSGRDRGNTEAFF.

V gene TRBV7-3 combines with J gene TRBJ2-1; 7 nucleotides line up with TRBD2. Germline V lookup: CDR1 SGHTA, CDR2 FQGTGA. The CDR3 is made up of 13 amino acids. V shed 5 bases, J shed 10 bases, and the junction held 8 bases outside the gene matches. CDR3 DNA sequence: TGTGCCAGCAGCCGGGACTATCTGGGGGAGCAGTTCTTC. This gives the protein CASSRDYLGEQFF.

The chain links TRBV12-5 to TRBJ1-3; no reliable D call. The CDR3 runs to 17 residues. V lost 5 bases and J lost 0, with 17 bases in between. CDR1 and CDR2 from the germline V gene are LGHNT and FRNRAP. CDR3 residues: CASGQLTAIRSGNTIYF. DNA for the CDR3: TGTGCTAGTGGTCAATTGACGGCGATTCGCTCTGGAAACACCATATATTTT.

V and J are TRBV14 and TRBJ2-3, with 8 bases matching TRBD2. The CDR3 totals 16 residues. With 2 bases clipped from V and 2 bases from J, the junction kept 6 bases outside the gene matches. Germline V gene sequence: CDR1 SGHDN, CDR2 FVKESK. For the CDR3, the DNA is TGTGCCAGCAGCCAATACCGGGGGGGTAACACAGATACGCAGTATTTT. It is translated as CASSQYRGGNTDTQYF.

The DNA of the CDR3 is TGTGCCACCAGTGATGCGGACTCAACAGTGGATACGCAGTATTTT. The encoded protein is CATSDADSTVDTQYF. The chain couples TRBV24-1 to TRBJ2-3, with D tentatively TRBD2 (5 bases). This CDR3 region has 15 residues. From germline, CDR1 is KGHDR and CDR2 SFDVKD. V gave up 3 bases and J gave up 6 bases, with 15 bases separating them.

This chain connects TRBV2 to TRBJ1-1; no clear D. This CDR3 comprises 12 residues. V was cut by 6 bases and J by 2 bases, with 7 bases left in between. Germline loops: CDR1 SNHLY, CDR2 FYNNEI. CDR3: CASRVRNTEAFF. In nucleotides, the CDR3 is TGTGCCAGCAGGGTAAGAAACACTGAAGCTTTCTTT.

In regard to this clone: Other DNA sequences in the same sample also yield this CDR3. The rearrangement uses TRBV9 and TRBJ2-7; tentatively, D is TRBD1 (5 bases). Germline lookup yields CDR1 SGDLS and CDR2 YYNGEE. The V and J ends lost 0 bases and 5 bases respectively, with 12 bases between them. CDR3 size: 14 residues. CDR3 region: CASSVDTGLNEQYF. CDR3 sequence (DNA): TGTGCCAGCAGCGTAGACACAGGTCTTAACGAGCAGTACTTC.

The CDR3 loop is CASSSLAGGTDTQYF. The CDR3 nucleotides read TGTGCCAGCAGCTCTCTAGCGGGGGGCACAGATACGCAGTATTTT. The V gene is TRBV7-3, the J gene TRBJ2-3; 10 bases fit TRBD2. The ends lost 4 bases at V and 1 base at J; junction bases unmatched: 2. This CDR3 region has 15 residues. The germline CDR1 and CDR2 sequences are SGHTA and FQGTGA.

CDR3 sequence (DNA): TGCAGCGTTGACGGGGGCACAGATACGCAGTATTTT. Translation gives CSVDGGTDTQYF. This sequence joins TRBV29-1 and TRBJ2-3, with D tentatively TRBD2 (5 bases). The ends were cut back, 3 bases at V and 1 base at J, with 5 bases in the middle. Per the germline V gene, CDR1 is SQVTM and CDR2 is ANQGSEA. The CDR3 has 12 amino acids.

This clone was recorded only once. V and J are TRBV7-2 and TRBJ2-2, with D uncertain. The CDR3 is 16 amino acids. Germline V gene data show CDR1 as SGHTA and CDR2 as FQGNSA. Trimming stripped 3 bases from V and 3 bases from J, with 14 bases between. The DNA for the CDR3 is TGTGCCAGCAGCTTGAGCCAGCCCCGGGACACCGGGGAGCTGTTTTTT. Translating it yields CASSLSQPRDTGELFF.

Here the CDR3 DNA reads TGCGCCAGCAGCCAAGTATTCGGTTCGGAGACCCAGTACTTC. Encoded protein: CASSQVFGSETQYF. The J gene is TRBJ2-5, the V gene TRBV4-3; D not resolved. V was pared by 1 base and J by 5 bases, with 11 bases between. This CDR3 spans 14 amino acids. CDR1 LGHNA and CDR2 YSLEER come from the germline V gene.

V and J are TRBV11-3 and TRBJ2-2; D uncertain. This CDR3 spans 13 amino acids. The V end was cut by 8 bases, the J end by 6 bases, with 13 bases between. CDR1 SGHNT and CDR2 YENEEA come from the germline V gene. The CDR3 region is CASGMESAGELFF. The CDR3 DNA reads TGTGCCAGCGGGATGGAGTCCGCCGGGGAGCTGTTTTTT.

J is TRBJ1-2 and V is TRBV6-1, with 9 nucleotides matching TRBD1. The CDR3 is 14 residues long. The germline gives CDR1 MNHNS, CDR2 SASEGT. Losses at the gene ends were 2 bases for V and 5 bases for J; bases not matched to a gene: 3. CDR3 bases: TGTGCCAGCAGTGAAAGGGACAGGGCGTATGGCTACACCTTC. Residues: CASSERDRAYGYTF.

This chain uses TRBV27 with TRBJ1-2; 7 bases are shared with TRBD1. This CDR3 is 14 amino acids long. V trimming: 5 bases; J trimming: 4 bases; junction bases outside the gene matches: 7. Germline CDR1 reads MNHEY; CDR2 reads SMNVEV (reference sequence). The CDR3 sequence is CASSPTGNLYGYTF. CDR3 sequence (DNA): TGTGCCAGCAGTCCGACAGGGAACCTCTATGGCTACACCTTC.

V and J are TRBV29-1 and TRBJ2-5, with 12 bases that match TRBD1. This CDR3 region has 13 residues. The V segment lost 6 bases and the J segment 5 bases; nucleotides outside the gene matches: 4. Germline CDR1 reads SQVTM; CDR2 reads ANQGSEA. The CDR3 DNA reads as TGCAGCGTGGGACAGGGGGCAGGGGAGACCCAGTACTTC. Amino acids: CSVGQGAGETQYF.

The CDR3 loop is CASSQDGQFSNQPQHF. The CDR3 DNA is TGTGCCAGCAGCCAAGATGGACAGTTTAGCAATCAGCCCCAGCATTTT. The chain couples TRBV4-2 to TRBJ1-5, with D perhaps TRBD1 (6 bases). Trimming removed 0 bases from V and 0 bases from J, with 9 bases in between. In germline, CDR1 is LGHNA, CDR2 YNFKEQ. This CDR3 contains 16 residues.

This sequence joins TRBV6-2 or TRBV6-3 and TRBJ1-1, with no clear D. The CDR3 totals 14 residues. The germline V and J ends were trimmed by 3 bases and 0 bases, with 8 bases remaining between them. Germline V CDR1 and CDR2: MNHEY, SVGEGT. This CDR3 is CASSYSGMNTEAFF. CDR3 in DNA: TGTGCCAGCAGTTATTCTGGTATGAACACTGAAGCTTTCTTT.

This clone was counted a few times. The chain is built from TRBV19 and TRBJ1-1; the D is unclear. Trimming took 3 bases from V and 4 from J, leaving 9 bases between them. This CDR3 region has 13 residues. Germline-derived CDR1 and CDR2 are LNHDA and SQIVND (reference sequence). The CDR3 region is CASSIGGGTEAFF. The CDR3 coding sequence is TGTGCCAGTAGTATCGGCGGTGGCACTGAAGCTTTCTTT. The full variable domain, in which reference TRBV19 and TRBJ1-1 provide the parts outside the CDR3, is DGGITQSPKYLFRKEGQNVTLSCEQNLNHDAMYWYRQDPGQGLRLIYYSQIVNDFQKGDIAEGYSVSREKKESFPLTVTSAQKNPTAFYLCASSIGGGTEAFFGQGTRLTVV.

The V gene is TRBV7-2, the J gene TRBJ1-1, with 7 bases aligning to TRBD1. The length of the CDR3 is 14 residues. Germline V gene sequence: CDR1 SGHTA, CDR2 FQGNSA. V shed 0 bases and J 6 bases; nucleotides not matched to a gene: 4. CDR3 amino acids: CASSLADRVPEAFF. CDR3 sequence (DNA): TGTGCCAGCAGCTTAGCTGACAGGGTCCCTGAAGCTTTCTTT. Looking up the rest from reference TRBV7-2 and TRBJ1-1 gives the full variable domain: GAGVSQSPSNKVTEKGKDVELRCDPISGHTALYWYRQSLGQGLEFLIYFQGNSAPDKSGLPSDRFSAERTGGSVSTLTIQRTQQEDSAVYLCASSLADRVPEAFFGQGTRLTVV.

The chain has TRBV4-3 and TRBJ1-5; TRBD1 matches 8 bases. With 5 bases clipped from V and 7 bases from J, the junction kept 7 bases outside the gene matches. The CDR3 is 14 amino acids. The V gene's germline CDR1 is LGHNA and CDR2 YSLEER. The DNA for the CDR3 is TGCGCCAGCAGCAGCACAGGGGGTGGCCAGCCCCAGCATTTT. This translates into CASSSTGGGQPQHF.

The chain is built from TRBV5-4 and TRBJ2-7, with D uncertain. The CDR3 has 14 amino acids. Germline CDR1 SGHNT, CDR2 YYREEE (reference sequence). Trimming left V 3 bases short and J 5 bases short, with 15 bases between. The CDR3 sequence is CASSSRALGHEQYF. CDR3 bases: TGTGCCAGCAGCTCCCGGGCCCTTGGCCACGAGCAGTACTTC.